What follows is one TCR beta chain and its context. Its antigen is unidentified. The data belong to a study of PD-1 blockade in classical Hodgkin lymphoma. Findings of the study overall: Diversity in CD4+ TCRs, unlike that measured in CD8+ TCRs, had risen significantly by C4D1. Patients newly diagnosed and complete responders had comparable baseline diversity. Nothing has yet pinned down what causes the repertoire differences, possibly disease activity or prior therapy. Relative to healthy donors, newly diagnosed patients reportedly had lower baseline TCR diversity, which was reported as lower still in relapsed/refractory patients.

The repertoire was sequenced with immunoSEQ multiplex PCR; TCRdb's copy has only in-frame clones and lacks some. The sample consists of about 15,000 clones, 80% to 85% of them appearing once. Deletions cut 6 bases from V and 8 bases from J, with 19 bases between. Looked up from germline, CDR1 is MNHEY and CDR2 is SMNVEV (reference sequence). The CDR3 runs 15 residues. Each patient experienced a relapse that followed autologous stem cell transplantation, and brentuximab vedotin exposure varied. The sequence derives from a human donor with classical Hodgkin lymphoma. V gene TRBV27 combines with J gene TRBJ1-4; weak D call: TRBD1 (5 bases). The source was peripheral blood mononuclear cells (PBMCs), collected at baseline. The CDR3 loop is CASSRPSSGTEKLFF. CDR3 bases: TGTGCCAGCAGCCGCCCATCGTCAGGGACGGAAAAACTGTTTTTT.